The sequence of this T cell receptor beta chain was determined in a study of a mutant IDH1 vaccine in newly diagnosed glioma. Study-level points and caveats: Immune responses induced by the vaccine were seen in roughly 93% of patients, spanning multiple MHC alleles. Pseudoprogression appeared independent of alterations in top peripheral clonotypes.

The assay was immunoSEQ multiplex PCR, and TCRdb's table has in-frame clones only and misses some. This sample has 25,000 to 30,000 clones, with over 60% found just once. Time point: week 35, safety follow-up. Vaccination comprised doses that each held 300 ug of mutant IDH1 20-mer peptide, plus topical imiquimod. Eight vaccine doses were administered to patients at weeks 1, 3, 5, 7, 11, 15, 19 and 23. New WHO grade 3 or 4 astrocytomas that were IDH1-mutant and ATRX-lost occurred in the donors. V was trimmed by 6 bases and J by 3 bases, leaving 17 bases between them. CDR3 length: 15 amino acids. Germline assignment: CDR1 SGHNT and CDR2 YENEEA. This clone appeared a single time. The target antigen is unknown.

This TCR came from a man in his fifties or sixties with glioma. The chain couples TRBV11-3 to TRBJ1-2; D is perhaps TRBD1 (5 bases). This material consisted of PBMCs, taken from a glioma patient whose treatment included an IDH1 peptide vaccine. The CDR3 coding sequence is TGTGCCAGCAGTTTCACCTTGGGGGGATACTATGGCTACACCTTC. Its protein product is CASSFTLGGYYGYTF.